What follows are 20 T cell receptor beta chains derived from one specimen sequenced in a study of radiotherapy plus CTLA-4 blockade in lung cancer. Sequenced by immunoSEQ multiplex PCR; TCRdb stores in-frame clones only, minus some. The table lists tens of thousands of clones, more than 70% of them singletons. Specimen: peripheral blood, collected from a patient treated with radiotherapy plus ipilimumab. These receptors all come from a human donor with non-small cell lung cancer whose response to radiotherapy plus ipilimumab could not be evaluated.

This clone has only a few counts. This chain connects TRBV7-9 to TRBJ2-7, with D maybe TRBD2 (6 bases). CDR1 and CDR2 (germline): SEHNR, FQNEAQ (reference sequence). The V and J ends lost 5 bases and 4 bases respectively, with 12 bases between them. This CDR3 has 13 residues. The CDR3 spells CASSRGSNYEQYF. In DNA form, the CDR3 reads TGTGCCAGCAGCCGGGGGAGCAATTACGAGCAGTACTTC. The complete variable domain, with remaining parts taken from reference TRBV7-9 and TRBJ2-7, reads DTGVSQNPRHKITKRGQNVTFRCDPISEHNRLYWYRQTLGQGPEFLTYFQNEAQLEKSRLLSDRFSAERPKGSFSTLEIQRTEQGDSAMYLCASSRGSNYEQYFGPGTRLTVT.

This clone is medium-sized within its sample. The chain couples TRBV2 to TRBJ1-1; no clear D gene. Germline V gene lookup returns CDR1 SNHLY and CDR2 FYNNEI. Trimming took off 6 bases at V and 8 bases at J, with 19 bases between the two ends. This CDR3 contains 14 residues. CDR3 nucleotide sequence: TGTGCCAGCAGCGAGGGCCCGGTTTTATTCGAAGCTTTCTTT. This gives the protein CASSEGPVLFEAFF.

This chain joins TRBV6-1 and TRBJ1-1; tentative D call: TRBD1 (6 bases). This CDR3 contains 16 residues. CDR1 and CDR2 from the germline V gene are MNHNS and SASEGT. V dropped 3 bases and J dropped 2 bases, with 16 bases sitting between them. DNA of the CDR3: TGTGCCAGCAGTGAGGTCCTCCAGGGGAGTAACACTGAAGCTTTCTTT. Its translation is CASSEVLQGSNTEAFF.

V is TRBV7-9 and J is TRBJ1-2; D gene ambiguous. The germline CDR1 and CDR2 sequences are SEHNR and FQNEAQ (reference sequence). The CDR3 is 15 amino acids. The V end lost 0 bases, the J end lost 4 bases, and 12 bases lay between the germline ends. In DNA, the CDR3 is TGTGCCAGCAGCTTAGCGGGCGTGTTAAGCTATGGCTACACCTTC. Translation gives CASSLAGVLSYGYTF.

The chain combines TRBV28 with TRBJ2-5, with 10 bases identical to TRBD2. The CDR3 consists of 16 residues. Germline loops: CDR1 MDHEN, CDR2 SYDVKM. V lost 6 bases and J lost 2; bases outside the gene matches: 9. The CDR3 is CASSPFGLAEQETQYF. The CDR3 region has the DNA TGTGCCAGCAGCCCCTTCGGACTAGCGGAACAAGAGACCCAGTACTTC.

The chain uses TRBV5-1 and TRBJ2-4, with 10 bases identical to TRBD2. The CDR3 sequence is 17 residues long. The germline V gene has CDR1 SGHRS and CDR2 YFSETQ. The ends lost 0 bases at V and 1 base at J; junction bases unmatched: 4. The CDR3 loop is CASSLEAGGPAKNIQYF. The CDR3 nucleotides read TGCGCCAGCAGCTTGGAAGCGGGGGGGCCGGCCAAAAACATTCAGTACTTC.

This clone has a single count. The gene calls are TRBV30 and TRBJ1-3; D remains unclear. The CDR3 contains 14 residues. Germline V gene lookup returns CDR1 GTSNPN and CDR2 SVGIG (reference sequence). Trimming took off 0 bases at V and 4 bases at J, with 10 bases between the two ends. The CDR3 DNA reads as TGTGCCTGGAGTGTAAAGTCCGCGGGAAACACCATATATTTT. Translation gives CAWSVKSAGNTIYF.

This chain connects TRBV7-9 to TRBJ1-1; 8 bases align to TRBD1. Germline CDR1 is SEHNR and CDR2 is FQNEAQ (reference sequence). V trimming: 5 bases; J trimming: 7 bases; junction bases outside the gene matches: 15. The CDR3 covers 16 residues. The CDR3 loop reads CASSPGGTGQAGEAFF. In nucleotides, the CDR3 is TGTGCCAGCAGCCCAGGCGGGACAGGACAAGCAGGTGAAGCTTTCTTT.

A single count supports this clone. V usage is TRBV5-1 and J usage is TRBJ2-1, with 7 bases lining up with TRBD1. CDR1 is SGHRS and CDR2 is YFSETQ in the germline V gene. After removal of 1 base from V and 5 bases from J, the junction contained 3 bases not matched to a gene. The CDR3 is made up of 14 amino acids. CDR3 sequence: CASSLMGTDNEQFF. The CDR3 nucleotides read TGCGCCAGCAGCTTGATGGGGACAGACAATGAGCAGTTCTTC.

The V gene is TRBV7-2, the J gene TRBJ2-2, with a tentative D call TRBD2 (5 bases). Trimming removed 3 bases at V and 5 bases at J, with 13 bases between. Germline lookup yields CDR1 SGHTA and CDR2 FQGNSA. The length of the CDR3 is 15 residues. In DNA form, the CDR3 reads TGTGCCAGCAGCTTTTCACTCCAGCGGACCGGGGAGCTGTTTTTT. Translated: CASSFSLQRTGELFF.

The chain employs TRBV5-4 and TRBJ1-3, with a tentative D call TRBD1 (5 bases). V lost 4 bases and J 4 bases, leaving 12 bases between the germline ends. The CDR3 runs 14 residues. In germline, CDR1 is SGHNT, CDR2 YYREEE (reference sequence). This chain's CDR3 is CASSDSSRGNTIYF. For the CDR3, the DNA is TGTGCCAGCAGCGACAGTAGCCGAGGAAACACCATATATTTT. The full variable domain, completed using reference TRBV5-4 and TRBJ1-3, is ETGVTQSPTHLIKTRGQQVTLRCSSQSGHNTVSWYQQALGQGPQFIFQYYREEENGRGNFPPRFSGLQFPNYSSELNVNALELDDSALYLCASSDSSRGNTIYFGEGSWLTVV.

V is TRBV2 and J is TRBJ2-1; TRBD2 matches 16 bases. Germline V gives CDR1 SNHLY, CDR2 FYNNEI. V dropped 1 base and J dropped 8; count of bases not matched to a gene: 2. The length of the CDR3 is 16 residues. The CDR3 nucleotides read TGTGCCAGCAGTGAAGTTGGGACTAGCGGGAGGGATGAGCAGTTCTTC. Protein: CASSEVGTSGRDEQFF. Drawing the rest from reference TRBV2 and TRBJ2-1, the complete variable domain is EPEVTQTPSHQVTQMGQEVILRCVPISNHLYFYWYRQILGQKVEFLVSFYNNEISEKSEIFDDQFSVERPDGSNFTLKIRSTKLEDSAMYFCASSEVGTSGRDEQFFGPGTRLTVL.

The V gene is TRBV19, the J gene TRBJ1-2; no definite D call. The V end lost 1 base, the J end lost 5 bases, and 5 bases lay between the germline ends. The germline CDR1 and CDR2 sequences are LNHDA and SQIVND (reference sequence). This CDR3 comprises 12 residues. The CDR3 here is CASSIAPYGYTF. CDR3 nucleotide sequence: TGTGCCAGTAGTATAGCCCCATATGGCTACACCTTC.

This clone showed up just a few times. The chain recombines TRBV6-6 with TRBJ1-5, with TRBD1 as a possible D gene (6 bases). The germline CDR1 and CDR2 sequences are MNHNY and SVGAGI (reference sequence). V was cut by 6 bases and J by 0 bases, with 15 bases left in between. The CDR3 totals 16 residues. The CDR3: CASRPRTEISNQPQHF. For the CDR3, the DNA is TGTGCCAGCAGACCACGGACAGAGATTAGCAATCAGCCCCAGCATTTT.

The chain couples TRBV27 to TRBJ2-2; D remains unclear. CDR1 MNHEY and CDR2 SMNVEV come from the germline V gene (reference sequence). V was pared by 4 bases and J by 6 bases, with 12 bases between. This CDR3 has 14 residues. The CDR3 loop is CASSSLLLAGELFF. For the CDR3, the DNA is TGTGCCAGCAGTTCCCTACTATTGGCCGGGGAGCTGTTTTTT.

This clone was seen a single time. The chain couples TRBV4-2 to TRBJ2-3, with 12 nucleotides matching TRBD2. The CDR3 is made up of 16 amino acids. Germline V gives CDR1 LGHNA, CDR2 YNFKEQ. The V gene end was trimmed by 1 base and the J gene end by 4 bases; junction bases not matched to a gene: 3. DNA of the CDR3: TGTGCCAGCAGCCAAGGGACTAGCGGGGCGGCAGATACGCAGTATTTT. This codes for CASSQGTSGAADTQYF.

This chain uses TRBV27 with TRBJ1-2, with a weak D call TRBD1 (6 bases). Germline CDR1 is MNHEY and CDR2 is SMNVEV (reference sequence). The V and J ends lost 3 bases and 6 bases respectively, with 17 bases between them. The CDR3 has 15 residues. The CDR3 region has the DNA TGTGCCAGCAGTTTCGTGCCAGGGGCTTTCGATGGCTACACCTTC. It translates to CASSFVPGAFDGYTF.

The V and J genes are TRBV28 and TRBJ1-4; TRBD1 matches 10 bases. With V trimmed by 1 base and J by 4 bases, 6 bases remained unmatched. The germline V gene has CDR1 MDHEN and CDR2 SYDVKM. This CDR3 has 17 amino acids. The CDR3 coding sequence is TGTGCCAGCAGTTTATACGGACAGGGGGTCATTAATGAAAAACTGTTTTTT. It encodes CASSLYGQGVINEKLFF. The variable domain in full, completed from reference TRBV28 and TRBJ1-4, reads DVKVTQSSRYLVKRTGEKVFLECVQDMDHENMFWYRQDPGLGLRLIYFSYDVKMKEKGDIPEGYSVSREKKERFSLILESASTNQTSMYLCASSLYGQGVINEKLFFGSGTQLSVL.

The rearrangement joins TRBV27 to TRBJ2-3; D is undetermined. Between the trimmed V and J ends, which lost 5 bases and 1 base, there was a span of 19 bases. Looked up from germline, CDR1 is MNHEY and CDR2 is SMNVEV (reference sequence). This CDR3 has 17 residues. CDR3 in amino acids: CASSTSRLQTGTDTQYF. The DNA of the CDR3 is TGTGCCAGCAGTACATCCAGACTCCAGACTGGCACAGATACGCAGTATTTT.

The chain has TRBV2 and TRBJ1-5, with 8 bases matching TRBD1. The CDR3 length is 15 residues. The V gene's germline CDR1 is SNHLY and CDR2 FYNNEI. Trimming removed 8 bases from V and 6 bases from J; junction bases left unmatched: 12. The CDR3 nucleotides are TGTGCCAGCTCCCTCCGGACAGGGTTAGCTCAGCCCCAGCATTTT. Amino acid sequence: CASSLRTGLAQPQHF. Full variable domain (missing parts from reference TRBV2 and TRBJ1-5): EPEVTQTPSHQVTQMGQEVILRCVPISNHLYFYWYRQILGQKVEFLVSFYNNEISEKSEIFDDQFSVERPDGSNFTLKIRSTKLEDSAMYFCASSLRTGLAQPQHFGDGTRLSIL.